The 27 T cell receptor beta chains in this list originate from one sample, sequenced in a study of T cells in Graves' hyperthyroidism and ophthalmopathy. What was amplified from RNA transcripts were TCR beta CDR3 regions. TCR CDR3 regions were first amplified by RT-PCR with HTBI primers. TCRdb recomputed calls from the multiplex PCR reads with MiXCR, one row per CDR3 protein. Among 640,000 or so distinct CDR3 sequences, approximately 15% were seen once, and the ten largest hold 3.5% to 4.5%. Source material: blood. The receptor set was obtained from a woman in her thirties or forties with Graves' ophthalmopathy.

The table lists this clonotype with a few counts. The J gene is TRBJ1-1, the V gene TRBV7-9, with D hard to call. The CDR3 loop spans 15 amino acids. Germline-derived CDR1 and CDR2 are SEHNR and FQNEAQ (reference sequence). V was shortened by 1 base and J by 1 base, with 10 bases between the two germline ends. The CDR3 reads CASSLDSGSNTEAFF. The DNA of the CDR3 is TGTGCCAGCAGCTTAGATTCGGGGTCGAACACTGAAGCTTTCTTT.

In its sample, this clonotype was seen many times. The J gene is TRBJ1-3, the V gene TRBV27, with unresolved D. Per germline, CDR1 MNHEY and CDR2 SMNVEV (reference sequence). Deletions cut 0 bases from V and 0 bases from J, with 9 bases between. This CDR3 has 16 amino acids. The CDR3 nucleotides read TGTGCCAGCAGTTTATCGACACCTATCTCTGGAAACACCATATATTTT. This encodes CASSLSTPISGNTIYF.

Regarding this clonotype: Given a much more abundant clone one base away, this may be a read error. This sequence joins TRBV10-3 and TRBJ2-3; 8 bases line up with TRBD2. Germline CDR1 and CDR2: ENHRY and SYGVKD. The CDR3 extends over 16 amino acids. CDR3 nucleotides: TGTGCCATCAGTGAAGGTCTAGCGGGCCCCACAGATACGCGGTATTTT. It encodes CAISEGLAGPTDTRYF.

In its sample, this clonotype was seen a few times. The chain uses TRBV11-2 and TRBJ2-5, with no clear D. The V end was cut by 5 bases, the J end by 5 bases, with 12 bases between. The germline V gene has CDR1 SGHAT and CDR2 FQNNGV. The CDR3 runs 13 residues. The CDR3 sequence is CASSRAFTETQYF. CDR3 DNA: TGTGCCAGCAGCCGGGCATTCACGGAGACCCAGTACTTC.

V gene TRBV4-3 combines with J gene TRBJ1-3; D remains ambiguous. The V gene lost 1 base and the J gene lost 2 bases, with 9 bases spanning the gap. This CDR3 contains 15 residues. Germline V gene data show CDR1 as LGHNA and CDR2 as YSLEER. The CDR3 region has the DNA TGCGCCAGCAGCCAAGGACGCTCCGCTGGAAACACCATATATTTT. It codes for CASSQGRSAGNTIYF.

There are many counts of this clonotype. The chain has TRBV18 and TRBJ1-5, with a tentative D call TRBD1 (6 bases). CDR1 and CDR2 from the germline V gene are KGHSH and LQKENI. Trimming cost V 8 bases and J 3 bases, with 11 bases left between them. The CDR3 is made up of 13 amino acids. The CDR3 DNA follows: TGTGCCAGCCACGCAGGGGTCAATCAGCCCCAGCATTTT. It encodes CASHAGVNQPQHF.

This clonotype was recorded at least ten times. The V and J genes are TRBV29-1 and TRBJ2-7, with 7 bases lining up with TRBD2. This CDR3 has 14 residues. Per the germline V gene, CDR1 is SQVTM and CDR2 is ANQGSEA. V was pared by 7 bases and J by 6 bases, with 15 bases of the junction left unmatched. CDR3 protein: CSGVPAGRVGEQYF. CDR3 DNA sequence: TGCAGCGGAGTCCCAGCGGGGAGGGTGGGCGAGCAGTACTTC.

In this sample, this clonotype turned up many times. This sequence joins TRBV6-1 and TRBJ2-3; 10 positions match TRBD2. The V gene's germline CDR1 is MNHNS and CDR2 SASEGT. After removal of 3 bases from V and 0 bases from J, the junction contained 6 bases not matched to a gene. The length of the CDR3 is 17 residues. CDR3 amino acids: CASSDWTSGVSTDTQYF. CDR3 DNA: TGTGCCAGCAGTGATTGGACTAGCGGAGTTAGCACAGATACGCAGTATTTT.

This clonotype was detected only a few times. One end of the junction fails to match germline, which may point to a read error. The chain links TRBV2 to TRBJ2-2; maybe TRBD2 (5 bases). Germline V CDR1 and CDR2: SNHLY, FYNNEI. This CDR3 has 13 residues. The CDR3 spells CASRIWDDGELLF. CDR3 DNA: TGTGCCAGCAGGATTTGGGATGACGGGGAGCTGCTTTTT.

The table lists this clonotype with many counts. The chain employs TRBV19 and TRBJ1-1; no clear D. CDR3 size: 14 residues. The germline V and J ends were trimmed by 4 bases and 4 bases, with 13 bases remaining between them. Per the germline V gene, CDR1 is LNHDA and CDR2 is SQIVND (reference sequence). CDR3 amino acids: CASSTSERSTEAFF. For the CDR3, the DNA is TGTGCCAGTAGTACATCGGAGCGCAGCACTGAAGCTTTCTTT.

This clonotype showed up many times. The V and J genes are TRBV2 and TRBJ1-1; 7 bases agree with TRBD1. The V gene's germline CDR1 is SNHLY and CDR2 FYNNEI. The CDR3 covers 15 residues. V shed 6 bases and J 5 bases; nucleotides not matched to a gene: 12. The CDR3 bases are TGTGCCAGCAGGCTCGGCAGCAGGGGGTGGACTGAAGCTTTCTTT. Translating gives CASRLGSRGWTEAFF.

This clonotype was observed a few times. V gene TRBV19 combines with J gene TRBJ1-1; perhaps TRBD1 as D (5 bases). Germline-derived CDR1 and CDR2 are LNHDA and SQIVND (reference sequence). The CDR3 covers 13 residues. V was shortened by 11 bases and J by 6 bases, with 19 bases between the two germline ends. CDR3 in amino acids: CASRNQGMAEAFF. The CDR3 DNA reads TGTGCCTCCAGAAACCAGGGAATGGCTGAAGCTTTCTTT.

Concerning this clonotype: A single base separates this from a much larger clone, so it may be a read error. V gene TRBV7-9 combines with J gene TRBJ2-7; D gene unclear. CDR1 SEHNR and CDR2 FQNEAQ come from the germline V gene (reference sequence). Trimming shortened V by 3 bases and J by 6 bases, and 3 bases separated the two germline ends. CDR3 length equals 10 residues. The CDR3 DNA follows: TGTGCCAGCAGCTTCGTCGAGCAGTACTTC. Encoded protein: CASSFVEQYF.

The table lists this clonotype with a few counts. The chain carries TRBV9 and TRBJ2-2; possibly TRBD1 for D (5 bases). The V end was cut by 3 bases, the J end by 5 bases, with 17 bases between. Germline CDR1 and CDR2: SGDLS and YYNGEE. The CDR3 sequence is 16 residues long. CDR3 sequence reads: CASSASPGSPTGELFF. CDR3 sequence (DNA): TGTGCCAGCAGCGCCAGTCCAGGGTCCCCGACCGGGGAGCTGTTTTTT.

This clonotype was counted at least ten times. J is TRBJ1-2 and V is TRBV28; no firm D call. From germline, CDR1 is MDHEN and CDR2 SYDVKM. This CDR3 comprises 13 residues. Trimming shortened V by 3 bases and J by 7 bases, and 12 bases separated the two germline ends. The CDR3 sequence: CASSLAISAGYTF. CDR3 in DNA: TGTGCCAGCAGTTTGGCGATTTCTGCTGGCTACACCTTC.

This clonotype was counted at least ten times. The chain recombines TRBV11-2 with TRBJ2-7; 10 bases line up with TRBD1. This CDR3 comprises 14 residues. Germline CDR1 and CDR2: SGHAT and FQNNGV. The V segment lost 3 bases and the J segment 7 bases; nucleotides outside the gene matches: 6. CDR3 in DNA: TGTGCCAGCAGCTTCCGGGACAGGGGCGGTGAGCAGTACTTC. This translates into CASSFRDRGGEQYF.

The table lists this clonotype with many counts. The chain employs TRBV12-3 or TRBV12-4 and TRBJ2-7, with 12 bases that match TRBD2. The CDR3 consists of 14 residues. Trimming took 6 bases from V and 3 from J; bases not matched to a gene: 3. The DNA for the CDR3 is TGTGCCAGCAGCAAGGGACTAGCGGGCTACGAGCAGTACTTC. The encoded protein is CASSKGLAGYEQYF.

This clonotype has at least ten counts. The chain links TRBV12-3 or TRBV12-4 to TRBJ1-2; D is unresolved. The CDR3 loop spans 12 amino acids. Trimming shortened V by 2 bases and J by 8 bases, and 9 bases separated the two germline ends. CDR3 sequence reads: CASSLRREGYTF. In DNA, the CDR3 is TGTGCCAGCAGTTTACGGAGGGAAGGCTACACCTTC.

Ten or more counts support this clonotype. The chain has TRBV28 and TRBJ2-7; TRBD2 agrees at 7 bases. CDR3 length: 15 amino acids. Per germline, CDR1 MDHEN and CDR2 SYDVKM. V lost 3 bases, J lost 5 bases, and 10 bases stayed unmatched. CDR3 residues: CASSFRDYQIDEQYF. CDR3 nucleotides: TGTGCCAGCAGTTTCCGGGACTACCAGATTGACGAGCAGTACTTC. The entire variable domain, with the rest obtained from reference TRBV28 and TRBJ2-7, is as follows: DVKVTQSSRYLVKRTGEKVFLECVQDMDHENMFWYRQDPGLGLRLIYFSYDVKMKEKGDIPEGYSVSREKKERFSLILESASTNQTSMYLCASSFRDYQIDEQYFGPGTRLTVT.

This clonotype has ten or more counts. V and J are TRBV29-1 and TRBJ2-7; D perhaps matches TRBD1 (6 bases). Germline assignment: CDR1 SQVTM and CDR2 ANQGSEA. The CDR3 is 13 amino acids. The V end was cut by 4 bases, the J end by 0 bases, with 10 bases between. CDR3 sequence reads: CSVVQGHSYEQYF. CDR3 coding DNA: TGCAGCGTTGTGCAGGGGCACTCCTACGAGCAGTACTTC.

This clonotype was picked up many times. The V call is TRBV29-1, the J call TRBJ1-1, with D possibly being TRBD1 (5 bases). V gave up 6 bases and J gave up 7 bases, with 12 bases separating them. CDR3 size: 11 residues. Looked up from germline, CDR1 is SQVTM and CDR2 is ANQGSEA. CDR3 DNA: TGCAGCGTGCAGGGAGGTCTTGAAGCTTTCTTT. Translated: CSVQGGLEAFF.

This clonotype appeared many times. J is TRBJ2-5 and V is TRBV6-1; maybe TRBD1 (5 bases). Germline-derived CDR1 and CDR2 are MNHNS and SASEGT. Between the trimmed V and J ends, which lost 5 bases and 3 bases, there was a span of 13 bases. The CDR3 is 14 amino acids. The CDR3 sequence: CASSQTANKETQYF. Written as DNA, the CDR3 is TGTGCCAGCAGTCAGACAGCGAACAAAGAGACCCAGTACTTC.

At least ten counts were recorded for this clonotype. The chain uses TRBV7-6 and TRBJ2-5, with D maybe TRBD1 (6 bases). Trimming took 5 bases from V and 2 from J, leaving 12 bases between them. The V gene's germline CDR1 is SGHVS and CDR2 FNYEAQ. The CDR3 runs to 14 residues. The CDR3 loop reads CASSPAGVQETQYF. CDR3 bases: TGTGCCAGCAGCCCCGCAGGGGTACAAGAGACCCAGTACTTC.

The V call is TRBV19, the J call TRBJ2-5; 12 bases match TRBD2. The CDR3 extends over 16 amino acids. The junction had 8 bases not matched to a gene; V was cut back by 4 bases and J by 5 bases. CDR1 and CDR2 from the germline V gene are LNHDA and SQIVND (reference sequence). The CDR3 DNA is TGTGCCAGTAGTAGAGATATGGGACTAGCGGGTGAGACCCAGTACTTC. Encoded protein: CASSRDMGLAGETQYF.

J is TRBJ1-2 and V is TRBV12-3 or TRBV12-4; D not resolved. The germline V and J ends were trimmed by 4 bases and 4 bases, with 16 bases remaining between them. This CDR3 contains 15 residues. The CDR3 protein is CASSSARLFLYGYTF. DNA for the CDR3: TGTGCCAGCAGTTCTGCCAGGCTGTTTCTCTATGGCTACACCTTC.

This clonotype was observed many times. CDR3 coding DNA: TGTGCCAGCAGTCCGGGACAGGACACTGAAGCTTTCTTT. This encodes CASSPGQDTEAFF. The gene calls are TRBV28 and TRBJ1-1, with 8 bases identical to TRBD1. Germline V gives CDR1 MDHEN, CDR2 SYDVKM. Germline trimming cut 5 bases from V and 3 bases from J; bases unmatched to any gene: 2. This CDR3 is built from 13 residues.

This clonotype was seen at least ten times. The V call is TRBV12-3 or TRBV12-4, the J call TRBJ2-5; TRBD2 matches 8 bases. CDR3 length: 16 amino acids. V trimming: 0 bases; J trimming: 3 bases; junction bases outside the gene matches: 6. CDR3 nucleotides: TGTGCCAGCAGTTTAGCGTTACTAGCGGCCAAAGAGACCCAGTACTTC. Protein sequence: CASSLALLAAKETQYF.